The clone carrying this T cell receptor (beta chain) has a count of ten or more. Its specificity is unknown. TCR beta CDR3 regions were amplified from RNA transcripts. During a first-round RT-PCR of the TCR CDR3, the HTBI primer set was used. TCRdb reprocessed the multiplex PCR reads via MiXCR and lists one record per CDR3 protein. Of around 690,000 distinct CDR3 sequences listed, around 15% are singletons. Newly diagnosed hyperthyroidism, duration under 2 months, in patients aged 18 to 65. Diagnoses rested on clinical symptoms, serum thyroxine and TRAb, thyroid ultrasound and orbital computed tomography. This sample stems from a study of T cells in Graves' hyperthyroidism and ophthalmopathy. For the study at large: Once the initial diagnosis was made, peripheral blood was obtained before any treatment. Findings and caveats of the study: Most clonotypes that expanded in the thyroid above 0.001 also showed up in blood.

This CDR3 region has 15 residues. Germline V gene sequence: CDR1 SGHAT, CDR2 FQNNGV. The V gene lost 5 bases and the J gene lost 2 bases, with 15 bases spanning the gap. This chain connects TRBV11-2 to TRBJ1-2; possibly TRBD1 for D (5 bases). Sequencing used blood. This receptor was obtained from a middle-aged man with Graves' hyperthyroidism. The CDR3 protein is CASSRMGRKNYGYTF. CDR3 sequence (DNA): TGTGCCAGCAGCCGTATGGGACGGAAGAACTATGGCTACACCTTC.